The sequence of this T cell receptor (beta chain) was determined in a study of T-cell reconstitution after alpha-beta-depleted transplantation in children. This clonotype was seen repeatedly, ten times or more. Its antigen remains unknown. There are 18 residues in the CDR3. CDR1 is MDHEN and CDR2 is SYDVKM in the germline V gene. J gave up 2 bases and V 1 base, and 10 bases lay outside the gene matches. Study-level findings and limits: T cells produced anew were the main source of T-cell counts and diversity one year after transplant.

The authors prepared the TCRbeta library with unique molecular identifiers. Via MiXCR, TCRdb re-called the PCR reads, giving one row per CDR3 protein. The table shows hundreds of thousands of distinct CDR3 sequences, with 11% occurring only once. This chain joins TRBV28 and TRBJ2-7; 11 bases are a match to TRBD2. Here the sequenced sample was peripheral blood, taken 180 days after TCRalphabeta/CD19-depleted stem cell transplant. The sequence was collected from a male patient aged 2-9 years who had a stem cell transplant for chronic granulomatous disease, so the T cells may come from the graft donor. CDR3 loop: CASSLLEARLAGPYEQYF. CDR3 DNA sequence: TGTGCCAGCAGTTTATTAGAAGCCAGACTAGCGGGACCCTACGAGCAGTACTTC.